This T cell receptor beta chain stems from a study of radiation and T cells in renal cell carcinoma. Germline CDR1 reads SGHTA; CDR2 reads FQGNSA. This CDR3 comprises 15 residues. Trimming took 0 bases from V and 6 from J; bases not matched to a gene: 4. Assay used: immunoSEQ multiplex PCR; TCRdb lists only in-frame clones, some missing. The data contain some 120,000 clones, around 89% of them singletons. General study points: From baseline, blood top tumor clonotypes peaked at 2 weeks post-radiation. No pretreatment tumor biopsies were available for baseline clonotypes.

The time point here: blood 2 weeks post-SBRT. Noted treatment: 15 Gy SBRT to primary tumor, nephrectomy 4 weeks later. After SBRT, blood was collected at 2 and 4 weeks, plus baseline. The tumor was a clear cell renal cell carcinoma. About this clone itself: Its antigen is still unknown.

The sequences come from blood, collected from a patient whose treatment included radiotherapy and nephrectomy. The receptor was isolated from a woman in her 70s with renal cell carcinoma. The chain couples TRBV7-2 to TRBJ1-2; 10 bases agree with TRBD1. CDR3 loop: CASSLARGTGDGYTF. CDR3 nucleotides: TGTGCCAGCAGCTTAGCTAGGGGGACAGGGGATGGCTACACCTTC.